Listed below are T cell receptor beta chains from one sample, sequenced in a study of cytomegalovirus exposure and HLA in healthy donors. Sequenced by immunoSEQ multiplex PCR; TCRdb stores in-frame clones only, minus some. The top ten hold approximately 3% of the sample, which has roughly 130,000 clones, about four fifths seen once. Sequencing input: PBMCs. These receptors all stem from a female donor in good health and CMV-seronegative. The CDR3 runs from the conserved cysteine through the conserved F or W. Each record gives: V gene, D gene, J gene, clone size, CDR3 protein, CDR3 DNA. D genes are given only for firm matches. Some rows have no size entry. The others give once, few or many, or a class for an expanded clone.

TRBV9	NA	TRBJ2-7	NA	CASSPRGAGSYEQYF	TGTGCCAGCAGCCCCCGCGGGGCCGGCTCCTACGAGCAGTACTTC
TRBV28	TRBD1	TRBJ1-3	NA	CASSLGTGVTIYF	TGTGCCAGCAGTTTAGGGACAGGGGTCACCATATATTTT
TRBV5-1	TRBD1	TRBJ1-1	NA	CASSVTGGGTEAFF	TGCGCCAGCAGCGTTACAGGGGGCGGGACTGAAGCTTTCTTT
TRBV7-6	NA	TRBJ1-5	NA	CASSLLPRQPQHF	TGTGCCAGCAGCTTATTGCCGCGCCAGCCCCAGCATTTT
TRBV19	NA	TRBJ1-5	NA	CARPSARFGGLGQPQHF	TGTGCCAGACCATCAGCTCGATTTGGGGGCTTGGGTCAGCCCCAGCATTTT
TRBV5-4	NA	TRBJ2-7	NA	CASSLQVRSYEQYF	TGTGCCAGCAGCTTGCAGGTTAGATCCTACGAGCAGTACTTC
TRBV7-2	NA	TRBJ1-5	NA	CASSLHQQVPQHF	TGTGCCAGCAGCTTACACCAACAGGTGCCCCAGCATTTT
TRBV2	TRBD1	TRBJ1-5	once	CASSETGGSQPQHF	TGTGCCAGCAGTGAGACAGGGGGTTCACAGCCCCAGCATTTT
TRBV7-8	TRBD2	TRBJ2-3	few	CASSLRRGRVTDTQYF	TGTGCCAGCAGCTTACGCCGCGGGAGGGTCACAGATACGCAGTATTTT
TRBV25-1	NA	TRBJ1-4	NA	CASSDWGGTGEKLFF	TGTGCCAGCAGTGACTGGGGGGGAACAGGGGAAAAACTGTTTTTT
TRBV28	TRBD1	TRBJ2-7	NA	CASSKIRGDRGEQYF	TGTGCCAGCAGTAAAATAAGGGGGGACAGGGGCGAGCAGTACTTC
TRBV11-3	TRBD2	TRBJ2-7	NA	CASSTYSGSSYEQYF	TGTGCCAGCAGTACCTATAGCGGGAGCTCCTACGAGCAGTACTTC
TRBV5-6	TRBD2	TRBJ2-5	NA	CATSLGGYQETQYF	TGTGCCACCTCATTGGGGGGGTACCAAGAGACCCAGTACTTC
TRBV29-1	TRBD1	TRBJ1-2	NA	CSVEDRMGDRGGVTNYGYTF	TGCAGCGTTGAAGATCGAATGGGGGACAGGGGGGGAGTCACTAACTATGGCTACACCTTC
TRBV7-2	NA	TRBJ1-4	few	CASSFRGGDEKLFF	TGTGCCAGCAGCTTCAGAGGGGGTGATGAAAAACTGTTTTTT
TRBV7-2	NA	TRBJ2-7	NA	CASSLRSSGREQYF	TGTGCCAGCAGCTTAAGAAGCTCGGGGAGAGAGCAGTACTTC
TRBV7-9	NA	TRBJ2-2	NA	CASSLKGRTGSTGELFF	TGTGCCAGCAGCTTAAAAGGCAGAACAGGGTCCACCGGGGAGCTGTTTTTT
TRBV6-5	NA	TRBJ1-1	few	CASSYSSYMNTEAFF	TGTGCCAGCAGTTACTCCAGTTATATGAACACTGAAGCTTTCTTT
TRBV6-6	NA	TRBJ1-2	NA	CASSSGGDYGYTF	TGTGCCAGCAGTTCGGGGGGAGACTATGGCTACACCTTC
TRBV5-1	NA	TRBJ1-1	NA	CASSFDGVNTEAFF	TGCGCCAGCAGCTTCGACGGAGTGAACACTGAAGCTTTCTTT
TRBV6-6	TRBD2	TRBJ2-5	NA	CASTPGTGGETQYF	TGTGCCAGCACCCCCGGGACGGGAGGGGAGACCCAGTACTTC
TRBV14	NA	TRBJ1-1	NA	CASSRHTGSSYLNTEAFF	TGTGCCAGCAGCCGTCACACCGGGTCCTCCTACCTTAACACTGAAGCTTTCTTT
TRBV10-1	NA	TRBJ1-5	NA	CASSQVGNQPQHF	TGCGCCAGCAGTCAGGTGGGCAATCAGCCCCAGCATTTT
TRBV29-1	TRBD1	TRBJ2-3	NA	CSVTGSGNTDTQYF	TGCAGCGTGACAGGGTCGGGAAACACAGATACGCAGTATTTT
TRBV5-6	TRBD2	TRBJ2-3	NA	CASSSLAGTDTQYF	TGTGCCAGCAGCTCCCTAGCGGGCACAGATACGCAGTATTTT
TRBV19	TRBD1	TRBJ1-4	few	CASSRQGVNEKLFF	TGTGCCAGTAGTCGACAGGGGGTTAATGAAAAACTGTTTTTT
TRBV27	NA	TRBJ1-1	NA	CASSSGGGFEAFF	TGTGCCAGCAGCTCGGGGGGAGGCTTTGAAGCTTTCTTT
TRBV19	NA	TRBJ1-4	NA	CASSDWVPYEKLFF	TGTGCCAGTAGTGACTGGGTCCCCTATGAAAAACTGTTTTTT
TRBV7-2	NA	TRBJ2-7	many	CASSLERGTYEQYF	TGTGCCAGCAGCTTAGAGCGCGGGACCTACGAGCAGTACTTC
TRBV4-3	NA	TRBJ1-2	few	CASSQDWGRGYGYTF	TGCGCCAGCAGCCAAGATTGGGGGCGCGGCTATGGCTACACCTTC
TRBV6-5	TRBD1	TRBJ1-5	few	CASDRGPSNQPQHF	TGTGCCAGCGACAGGGGACCTAGCAATCAGCCCCAGCATTTT
TRBV30	TRBD1	TRBJ1-3	NA	CAWTGTVSGNTIYF	TGTGCCTGGACCGGGACAGTCTCTGGAAACACCATATATTTT
TRBV7-2	NA	TRBJ2-7	NA	CASNWGGVGSYEQYF	TGTGCCAGCAACTGGGGCGGGGTCGGTTCCTACGAGCAGTACTTC
TRBV7-8	TRBD2	TRBJ2-7	few	CASSLAQAGGNYEQYF	TGTGCCAGCAGCTTAGCCCAAGCGGGGGGGAACTACGAGCAGTACTTC
TRBV27	NA	TRBJ1-2	NA	CASSLSPLGVSYGYTF	TGTGCCAGCAGTTTATCGCCTCTCGGGGTGAGCTATGGCTACACCTTC
TRBV4-3	NA	TRBJ2-3	NA	CASSRGERDTQYF	TGCGCCAGCAGCCGCGGAGAGCGGGATACGCAGTATTTT
TRBV6-1	TRBD1	TRBJ2-7	few	CASSDRGPYEQYF	TGTGCCAGCAGCGACAGGGGGCCCTACGAGCAGTACTTC
TRBV4-1	NA	TRBJ2-5	once	CASSQDSWRAAGETQYF	TGCGCCAGCAGCCAAGATAGTTGGAGGGCCGCTGGGGAGACCCAGTACTTC
TRBV4-3	NA	TRBJ2-5	few	CASSQGLDQETQYF	TGCGCCAGCAGCCAAGGACTAGACCAAGAGACCCAGTACTTC
TRBV19	NA	TRBJ2-5	NA	CASSIVGRGGVETQYF	TGTGCCAGTAGTATAGTGGGTCGCGGGGGCGTGGAGACCCAGTACTTC
TRBV7-9	NA	TRBJ2-5	NA	CASSLGTQVEETQYF	TGTGCCAGCAGCTTAGGGACACAAGTAGAAGAGACCCAGTACTTC
TRBV9	NA	TRBJ2-3	NA	CASSVEQGSSPQYF	TGTGCCAGCAGCGTAGAGCAGGGAAGTTCCCCGCAGTATTTT
TRBV2	TRBD1	TRBJ1-6	NA	CASSETGREDSPLHF	TGTGCCAGCAGTGAGACAGGGAGAGAGGATTCACCCCTCCACTTT
TRBV6-5	TRBD1	TRBJ1-6	NA	CASSWDRDSPLHF	TGTGCCAGCAGTTGGGACAGAGATTCACCCCTCCACTTT
TRBV7-8	TRBD1	TRBJ1-2	NA	CASSSTRTGVGGYTF	TGTGCCAGCAGCTCAACCAGGACAGGGGTCGGTGGCTACACCTTC
TRBV7-7	TRBD2	TRBJ2-7	NA	CASSPQRGPYEQYF	TGTGCTAGCAGCCCCCAGCGGGGCCCCTACGAGCAGTACTTC
TRBV5-1	NA	TRBJ2-7	NA	CASSLGRVPSSYEQYF	TGCGCCAGCAGCTTGGGCCGGGTTCCTAGCTCCTACGAGCAGTACTTC
TRBV27	NA	TRBJ1-3	NA	CASSTQGRSGNTIYF	TGTGCCAGCAGTACGCAGGGGCGCTCTGGAAACACCATATATTTT
TRBV6-5	NA	TRBJ2-3	NA	CASLGTPNLGGTQYF	TGTGCCAGCCTCGGGACTCCAAACCTTGGGGGGACGCAGTATTTT
TRBV6-5	NA	TRBJ2-5	NA	CASSYMAGAQETQYF	TGTGCCAGCAGTTACATGGCAGGGGCTCAAGAGACCCAGTACTTC
TRBV10-3	TRBD2	TRBJ2-7	NA	CAISETLTSGGRSYEQYF	TGTGCCATCAGTGAGACCCTAACTAGCGGGGGCCGCTCCTACGAGCAGTACTTC
TRBV2	TRBD1	TRBJ1-3	NA	CASSGTGSGNTIYF	TGTGCCAGCAGTGGGACAGGCTCTGGAAACACCATATATTTT
TRBV7-2	NA	TRBJ1-1	NA	CASSPFGELSTEAFF	TGTGCCAGCAGCCCATTCGGGGAATTAAGCACTGAAGCTTTCTTT
TRBV7-2	TRBD1	TRBJ2-7	NA	CASSLGTGFFYEQYF	TGTGCCAGCAGCTTGGGGACAGGGTTTTTCTACGAGCAGTACTTC